The T cell receptor (beta chain) described here comes from a study of T cells in Graves' hyperthyroidism and ophthalmopathy. In germline, CDR1 is DFQATT, CDR2 SNEGSKA (reference sequence). The CDR3 runs to 12 residues. The V and J ends lost 6 bases and 3 bases, in that order; junction bases with no gene match: 4. Graves' hyperthyroidism was deemed stable given no ophthalmopathy progression within 18 months. Exclusion followed for patients with uncontrolled infection, other autoimmune disease, pregnancy or lactation. Together with thyroid ultrasound, orbital computed tomography, serum thyroxine and TRAb, clinical symptoms were used for diagnoses. Amplification of TCR beta CDR3 regions used RNA as the template. RT-PCR in the first round (using the HTBI primer set) targeted the TCR CDR3. MiXCR, run by TCRdb on the multiplex PCR reads, gives a single entry per CDR3 protein. The data contain some 700,000 distinct CDR3 sequences, around 16% of them seen just once; the ten biggest clones take up around 15%.

This receptor was taken from a man in his fifties with Graves' hyperthyroidism. The chain combines TRBV20-1 with TRBJ2-7; 8 nucleotides match TRBD2. Sequences were obtained from blood. As DNA, the CDR3 is TGCAGTGCGGGACTAGAGAACTACGAGCAGTACTTC. Translation: CSAGLENYEQYF.